This is a list of T cell receptor beta chains from one sample in a study of blood T cell repertoires in COVID-19. Data came from immunoSEQ multiplex PCR; TCRdb stores just in-frame clones and leaves some out. The table includes hundreds of thousands of clones, 89% detected once. Sequencing was carried out using peripheral blood. Source of these receptors: a man in his forties with acute or convalescent COVID-19. The CDR3 runs from the conserved cysteine through the conserved F or W. A D gene is named only where the DNA matches it firmly. A clone size is listed for some rows: how often the clone was seen (once, few, many), or a class if it is expanded.

clone_size	d_call	v_call	j_call	cdr3_aa
NA	TRBD1	TRBV19	TRBJ1-5	CASRDRGLQPQHF
NA	NA	TRBV12-3/TRBV12-4	TRBJ1-2	CASSLQGTYGYTF
NA	TRBD2	TRBV5-5	TRBJ2-1	CASRRTGGGHNEQFF
NA	NA	TRBV9	TRBJ2-1	CASSVLELPYNEQFF
NA	TRBD2	TRBV14	TRBJ2-1	CASSSSGRNEQFF
NA	TRBD1	TRBV6-2/TRBV6-3	TRBJ1-5	CASSSLRDRGRGQPQHF
NA	TRBD1	TRBV3-1/TRBV3-2	TRBJ1-2	CASSSGGDYGYTF
NA	NA	TRBV6-5	TRBJ2-1	CASSMREQFF
NA	NA	TRBV6-2/TRBV6-3	TRBJ1-1	CASSLTLGQNTEAFF
NA	NA	TRBV4-1	TRBJ1-2	CASSRTEGGTRRGYTF
NA	TRBD2	TRBV10-1	TRBJ2-5	CASSEGLEAETQYF
once	TRBD2	TRBV9	TRBJ2-7	CASSPGTSASYEQYF
NA	NA	TRBV2	TRBJ1-2	CASTGLNYGYTF
NA	NA	TRBV4-3	TRBJ2-3	CASSQGLLGTQYF
NA	TRBD1	TRBV19	TRBJ2-1	CASQPGQGDDEQFF
NA	NA	TRBV20-1	TRBJ2-7	CSAARTGRQYF
NA	TRBD1	TRBV28	TRBJ2-5	CASSTTSLQGARETQYF
NA	TRBD1	TRBV7-9	TRBJ2-7	CASSLEGDSLNPFYEQYF
NA	NA	TRBV5-1	TRBJ1-1	CASSSQGGYDTEAFF
NA	NA	TRBV7-3	TRBJ2-7	CASSLQGVLSEQYF
NA	NA	TRBV5-5	TRBJ1-3	CASSLRGTVSGNTIYF
NA	NA	TRBV5-8	TRBJ1-4	CASSVDRNEKLFF
once	TRBD1	TRBV29-1	TRBJ2-5	CSVPGQTGSAGETQYF
many	TRBD2	TRBV4-3	TRBJ2-1	CASSQGLAVGYNEQFF
NA	TRBD1	TRBV7-9	TRBJ1-1	CASSYGQGAYTEAFF
NA	TRBD2	TRBV7-6	TRBJ2-7	CASSLGLAGGYEQYF
NA	NA	TRBV29-1	TRBJ2-5	CSVTVPRETQYF
NA	NA	TRBV19	TRBJ1-5	CASSIGRAGAYSNQPQHF
once	TRBD2	TRBV9	TRBJ2-1	CASSAQLAGGAYNEQFF
NA	TRBD1	TRBV6-2/TRBV6-3	TRBJ1-5	CASSSDWTGYNQPQHF
NA	TRBD2	TRBV28	TRBJ2-1	CASTPGLGFINEQFF
NA	TRBD1	TRBV28	TRBJ2-5	CASRLPPHRGQKETQYF
NA	TRBD1	TRBV7-9	TRBJ2-3	CASSRDRGADTQYF
NA	TRBD2	TRBV9	TRBJ2-2	CASSKGLASDGELFF
once	NA	TRBV7-8	TRBJ1-2	CASSLVTPRDINYGYTF
NA	TRBD2	TRBV18	TRBJ2-1	CASSPYLAGEGNEQFF
few	TRBD2	TRBV6-4	TRBJ2-3	CASSSGGSPTDTQYF
NA	TRBD1	TRBV28	TRBJ1-1	CASSFDSDRDVMNTEAFF
NA	TRBD1	TRBV5-1	TRBJ2-2	CASSGGQGLNTGELFF
NA	NA	TRBV28	TRBJ1-1	CASTSGHTEAFF
NA	NA	TRBV4-2	TRBJ2-7	CASSRNSGTGSYEQYF
NA	TRBD2	TRBV4-1	TRBJ2-7	CASSQGSSGRGSYEQYF
NA	NA	TRBV18	TRBJ2-2	CASSLDRYTGELFF
few	TRBD1	TRBV7-8	TRBJ1-1	CASSLRGQAYTEAFF
NA	NA	TRBV10-3	TRBJ2-3	CAIREEGYTDTQYF
NA	NA	TRBV19	TRBJ2-1	CASSTAGGGRHNEQFF
NA	NA	TRBV7-8	TRBJ2-3	CASSLLEMADTQYF
few	TRBD1	TRBV5-1	TRBJ2-7	CASSLGQEYEQYF
NA	TRBD1	TRBV5-6	TRBJ1-1	CASTFGQGLSGAFF
NA	NA	TRBV6-5	TRBJ1-1	CASEDSLGNTEAFF
NA	NA	TRBV19	TRBJ1-5	CASSRGPVTGQPQHF
NA	NA	TRBV2	TRBJ2-7	CASRASQGSYEQYF
NA	TRBD2	TRBV5-4	TRBJ2-2	CASSLGSGGVTGELFF
NA	TRBD1	TRBV14	TRBJ1-1	CASSPGPGQGNTEAFF
NA	TRBD1	TRBV23-1	TRBJ1-5	CASSQSSFFRRRDRDPYSNQPQHF
NA	TRBD1	TRBV27	TRBJ1-2	CASSPDRGPGNGYTF
NA	TRBD1	TRBV19	TRBJ2-6	CASSGTGFLSGANVLTF